This is a list of T cell receptor beta chains from one sample in a study of early T cells in non-severe SARS-CoV-2 infection. Via MiXCR, TCRdb re-called the 5' RACE reads, giving one row per CDR3 protein. The table lists around 60,000 distinct CDR3 sequences, approximately 12% of them singletons. The specimen was whole blood. These receptors all come from an adult who was a healthcare worker with PCR-confirmed SARS-CoV-2 infection or an uninfected control (not recorded which). Both conserved end residues are part of each CDR3. The D gene is left open where the match is weak. The listing skips clone size in some rows; elsewhere it reads once, few, many or a size class.

v_gene	j_gene	d_gene	abundance	CDR3nt	CDR3aa
TRBV7-8	TRBJ1-1	TRBD1	few	TGTGCCAGCGTCTTGGACAGGGAGAGAGCTTTCTTT	CASVLDRERAFF
TRBV2	TRBJ2-1	TRBD2	few	TGTGCCAGCAGGGGGACTAGCGGGATCAGTGAGCAGTTCTTC	CASRGTSGISEQFF
TRBV6-1	TRBJ2-3	-	many	TGTGCCAGCAATTTACAGGGAAGCACAGATACGCAGTATTTT	CASNLQGSTDTQYF
TRBV29-1	TRBJ1-2	-	few	TGCAGCGTCACGGGGGGCGATGCGGTGGGCTATGGCTACACCTTC	CSVTGGDAVGYGYTF
TRBV11-3	TRBJ2-7	-	-	TGTGCCAGCACAGCAAATACCTACGAGCAGTACTTC	CASTANTYEQYF
TRBV7-9	TRBJ1-1	TRBD1	-	TGTGCCAGCAGCTCCTCAACCGGGACAGTGAACACTGAAGCTTTCTTT	CASSSSTGTVNTEAFF
TRBV18	TRBJ1-2	-	few	TGTGCCAGCTCATTTCAGGAGAACTATGGCTACACCTTC	CASSFQENYGYTF
TRBV7-2	TRBJ2-3	TRBD1	many	TGTGCCAGCAGCTTGAGGGGGCGGGATACGCAGTATTTT	CASSLRGRDTQYF
TRBV7-2	TRBJ2-3	-	many	TGTGCCAGCAAAGCGGGCGCGCGCACAGATACGCAGTATTTT	CASKAGARTDTQYF
TRBV7-2	TRBJ2-5	-	many	TGTGCCAGCAGCCCCCGGTCCGGGAAGGAGACCCAGTACTTC	CASSPRSGKETQYF
TRBV3-1	TRBJ2-7	-	many	TGTGCCAGCAGCCCGCGGGACTCCGCCTACGAGCAGTACTTC	CASSPRDSAYEQYF
TRBV12-3/TRBV12-4	TRBJ1-5	TRBD1	many	TGTGCCAGCAGTCCCTTCGGGACAGCCATCAATCAGCCCCAGCATTTT	CASSPFGTAINQPQHF
TRBV7-9	TRBJ2-7	-	few	TGTGCCAGCAGCTTAGTGCCAGACGAGCAGTACTTC	CASSLVPDEQYF
TRBV28	TRBJ1-2	-	many	TGTGCCAGCAGTCCTGGACAATTTTGGGGCTACACCTTC	CASSPGQFWGYTF
TRBV19	TRBJ1-5	-	many	TGTGCCAGTAGTACGGAGTTCTCGGCTTCGAGCAATCAGCCCCAGCATTTT	CASSTEFSASSNQPQHF
TRBV12-5	TRBJ2-2	-	-	TGTGCTAGTGGCAGAGATCTGAACACCGGGGAGCTGTTTTTT	CASGRDLNTGELFF
TRBV9	TRBJ1-5	TRBD1	-	TGTGCCAGCAGCCCGGACAGGGCAGGCAATCAGCCCCAGCATTTT	CASSPDRAGNQPQHF
TRBV19	TRBJ2-3	-	many	TGTGCCAGTAGTCGTGCAGGGAGCCTCACAGATACGCAGTATTTT	CASSRAGSLTDTQYF
TRBV29-1	TRBJ1-6	TRBD1	many	TGCAGCGTTGGGACAGGGAACAATTCACCCCTCCACTTT	CSVGTGNNSPLHF
TRBV7-9	TRBJ2-1	-	many	TGTGCCAGCAGCCATCCGACAGGGGAAAGCGGGACAGGGCAGTTCTTC	CASSHPTGESGTGQFF
TRBV10-2	TRBJ2-6	TRBD1	-	TGCGCCAGCAGTCAGGGGGTTACCTCTGGGGCCAACGTCCTGACTTTC	CASSQGVTSGANVLTF
TRBV15	TRBJ2-1	-	many	TGTGCCACCAGCAGAGAAGAACAGGGCTATGAGCAGTTCTTC	CATSREEQGYEQFF
TRBV10-3	TRBJ2-3	TRBD2	many	TGTGCCATCAGTGAGTCGACAGCGGGGGTTCAATTTGGTACGCAGTATTTT	CAISESTAGVQFGTQYF
TRBV30	TRBJ2-1	TRBD2	many	TGTGCCTGGGGGGGACTAGCCAATGAGCAGTTCTTC	CAWGGLANEQFF
TRBV12-3/TRBV12-4	TRBJ2-5	-	medium-sized	TGTGCCAGCACCCCCAGACGGCAGAAAGAGACCCAGTACTTC	CASTPRRQKETQYF
TRBV29-1	TRBJ1-1	-	-	TGCAGCGTTGGCAACAACAACACTGAAGCTTTCTTT	CSVGNNNTEAFF
TRBV5-1	TRBJ1-5	TRBD1	many	TGCGCCAGGCAAACCGGGACAGGAGAATATAGCAATCAGCCCCAGCATTTT	CARQTGTGEYSNQPQHF
TRBV6-6	TRBJ2-2	TRBD2	many	TGTGCCAGCAGGTCGGGACTAGCGGGAGCGGTCACCGGGGAGCTGTTTTTT	CASRSGLAGAVTGELFF
TRBV7-6	TRBJ2-1	TRBD2	many	TGTGCCAGCAGCTTAACACCTCCCTATAGCGGGGCTGGACGCAATGAGCAGTTCTTC	CASSLTPPYSGAGRNEQFF
TRBV20-1	TRBJ2-5	TRBD2	-	TGCAGTGCTAACTCCGGGACTAGCGCACAAGAGACCCAGTACTTC	CSANSGTSAQETQYF
TRBV6-1	TRBJ2-6	TRBD2	few	TGTATAGCGGGCTTCTCTGGGGCCAACGTCCTGACTTTC	CIAGFSGANVLTF
TRBV6-5	TRBJ1-5	-	many	TGTGCCAGCAGTTACTCTCGTATGAACAATCAGCCCCAGCATTTT	CASSYSRMNNQPQHF
TRBV10-3	TRBJ2-1	-	-	TGTGCCATCAAACAGGATACCTACAATGAGCAGTTCTTC	CAIKQDTYNEQFF
TRBV12-3/TRBV12-4	TRBJ2-7	-	-	TGTGCCAGCAGTAGGGGGCAGGGGGGGTATGTCAGCGACGAGCAGTACTTC	CASSRGQGGYVSDEQYF
TRBV12-3/TRBV12-4	TRBJ2-1	-	few	TGTGCCAGCAGCCTTAGGGGGGGGAGGGCCGGCAATGAGCAGTTCTTC	CASSLRGGRAGNEQFF
TRBV7-2	TRBJ2-7	-	many	TGTGCCAGCAGCTTTGGACGGGACTACGAGCAGTACTTC	CASSFGRDYEQYF